Listed below are T cell receptor beta chains from one sample, sequenced in a study of radiotherapy plus CTLA-4 blockade in lung cancer. Sequenced by immunoSEQ multiplex PCR; TCRdb stores in-frame clones only, minus some. The sample includes roughly 62,000 clones, roughly 76% of them seen just once. Sequencing was performed on peripheral blood, taken from a patient treated with radiotherapy plus ipilimumab. These receptors were taken from a human donor with non-small cell lung cancer who had a complete response to radiotherapy plus ipilimumab. CDR3s include the opening cysteine and the closing phenylalanine or tryptophan. Fields, in order: J gene, V gene, CDR3 length, D gene, clone size, CDR3 protein, CDR3 DNA. The D gene is left open where the match is weak. Not every row has a clone size; where given, it reads once, few, many or a size class.

>TRBJ1-3|TRBV10-3|16|TRBD1|NA
CAIRTGQGFTGNTIYF
TGTGCCATCAGAACGGGACAGGGGTTTACTGGAAACACCATATATTTT
>TRBJ1-6|TRBV2|15|NA|NA
CASQGTTVTNSPLHF
TGTGCCAGCCAGGGGACGACAGTGACTAATTCACCCCTCCACTTT
>TRBJ2-7|TRBV5-6|17|TRBD1|NA
CASSTSHLGQGTHEQYF
TGTGCCAGCAGCACCTCACACCTCGGACAGGGTACACACGAGCAGTACTTC
>TRBJ1-1|TRBV10-3|13|NA|few
CAISQTGNTEAFF
TGTGCCATCAGCCAAACTGGGAACACTGAAGCTTTCTTT
>TRBJ2-3|TRBV27|15|TRBD1|NA
CASSRTGPSTDTQYF
TGTGCCAGCAGCCGGACAGGGCCAAGCACAGATACGCAGTATTTT
>TRBJ2-3|TRBV28|18|TRBD2|NA
CASSLLRSSGKITDTQYF
TGTGCCAGCAGTTTATTAAGGAGTAGCGGGAAGATCACAGATACGCAGTATTTT
>TRBJ1-2|TRBV5-6|12|NA|NA
CASSLGQYGYTF
TGTGCCAGCAGCTTGGGACAGTATGGCTACACCTTC
>TRBJ1-6|TRBV23-1|17|TRBD1|NA
CASSQSKDRRSNSPLHF
TGCGCCAGCAGTCAATCAAAGGACAGGCGAAGTAATTCACCCCTCCACTTT
>TRBJ2-7|TRBV7-9|14|TRBD1|NA
CASSKGQVLYEQYF
TGTGCCAGCAGCAAGGGACAGGTTTTGTACGAGCAGTACTTC
>TRBJ1-5|TRBV7-3|13|NA|NA
CASATGGNQPQHF
TGTGCCAGCGCGACGGGAGGCAATCAGCCCCAGCATTTT
>TRBJ2-3|TRBV6-1|14|NA|NA
CAGTQGYGTDTQYF
TGTGCCGGAACTCAGGGTTATGGAACAGATACGCAGTATTTT
>TRBJ2-2|TRBV7-2|17|TRBD2|NA
CASSTRSSGGRTGELFF
TGTGCCAGCAGCACCCGCTCTAGCGGGGGGCGCACCGGGGAGCTGTTTTTT
>TRBJ2-7|TRBV6-6|14|NA|NA
CASSYSGRYYEQYF
TGTGCCAGCAGTTACTCGGGCAGATATTACGAGCAGTACTTC
>TRBJ2-5|TRBV7-8|14|NA|NA
CASSLVGPYETQYF
TGTGCCAGCAGCTTAGTGGGCCCCTACGAGACCCAGTACTTC
>TRBJ2-5|TRBV7-9|14|TRBD1|NA
CASSSQGIQETQYF
TGTGCCAGCAGCTCACAGGGGATCCAAGAGACCCAGTACTTC
>TRBJ1-2|TRBV28|16|TRBD1|NA
CASSYPGTGELYGYTF
TGTGCCAGCAGTTACCCCGGGACAGGGGAACTCTATGGCTACACCTTC
>TRBJ2-5|TRBV5-1|17|TRBD2|few
CASSQSTSGAYQETQYF
TGCGCCAGCAGCCAATCGACTAGCGGGGCGTACCAAGAGACCCAGTACTTC
>TRBJ1-4|TRBV19|15|NA|NA
CASSIDSGMWEKLFF
TGTGCCAGTAGTATAGATTCGGGAATGTGGGAAAAACTGTTTTTT
>TRBJ2-3|TRBV28|14|NA|NA
CASSLTLGRDTQYF
TGTGCCAGCAGCCTTACTCTCGGTCGAGATACGCAGTATTTT
>TRBJ1-2|TRBV4-3|15|NA|NA
CASSQDRGANYGYTF
TGCGCCAGCAGCCAAGATCGGGGGGCTAACTATGGCTACACCTTC
>TRBJ1-4|TRBV19|16|NA|NA
CASSMRTGRFNEKLFF
TGTGCCAGTAGTATGCGCACCGGGAGATTTAATGAAAAACTGTTTTTT
>TRBJ2-2|TRBV5-1|14|NA|NA
CASAGGTNTGELFF
TGCGCCAGCGCAGGAGGGACGAACACCGGGGAGCTGTTTTTT
>TRBJ1-5|TRBV30|13|TRBD1|NA
CAWSQGDSQPQHF
TGTGCCTGGAGCCAGGGGGATAGTCAGCCCCAGCATTTT
>TRBJ2-3|TRBV6-5|15|NA|NA
CASSYSGATTDTQYF
TGTGCCAGCAGTTACTCAGGGGCCACCACAGATACGCAGTATTTT
>TRBJ2-1|TRBV14|17|TRBD1|few
CASSRTTGERLRNEQFF
TGTGCCAGCAGCCGTACCACAGGGGAAAGGTTACGCAATGAGCAGTTCTTC
>TRBJ2-1|TRBV4-2|13|NA|NA
CASSQDGRNEQFF
TGTGCCAGCAGCCAAGATGGGCGCAATGAGCAGTTCTTC